This T cell receptor beta chain was observed in a study of shared clonotypes between healthy human individuals. Study-level results: A few donors showed sharing of around 5.3% of naive CD4 clonotypes.

Deep was the level at which the assay was run. The DNA input per sorted-subset replicate PCR was 200 ng, corresponding to 25,000 to 30,000 T cell genomes. Only in-frame clones appear in the TCRdb table, and some are missing; sequencing was by immunoSEQ multiplex PCR. The sample includes millions of clones, roughly 94% of them seen just once. Turning to this clone: Its cognate antigen is unknown.

With V trimmed by 10 bases and J by 1 base, 5 bases remained unmatched. CDR1 MRHNA and CDR2 SNTAGT come from the germline V gene. The CDR3 runs 14 residues. The donors were all Caucasian adults (living in Nashville, Tennessee). This rearrangement joins TRBV6-4 to TRBJ1-5, with 9 bases identical to TRBD1. This clonotype was sampled from a young man in good health. The material sequenced was naive CD4+ T cells sorted from blood. The sample's subset: CD45RA+ positively selected. Here the CDR3 reads CAILTGGSNQPQHF. Here the CDR3 DNA reads TGTGCCATCCTGACAGGGGGAAGCAATCAGCCCCAGCATTTT.